Presented here are 31 T cell receptor beta chains from one specimen sequenced in a study of neoadjuvant anti-PD-1 for oral cavity cancer. TCRdb's table, derived via immunoSEQ multiplex PCR, lists solely in-frame clones and lacks some. The repertoire includes roughly 13,000 clones, roughly 60% of them detected once, and 12% sits in the top ten. Sample: tumor tissue, taken before nivolumab (anti-PD-1) treatment. These TCRs come from a person between 40 and 85 years old with oral cavity squamous cell carcinoma.

This clone is medium-sized. The sample carries other DNA sequences with the same CDR3. CDR3 sequence reads: CASSFRDFTYEQYF. CDR3 sequence (DNA): TGTGCCAGCAGCTTCCGGGACTTTACCTACGAGCAGTACTTC. The chain recombines TRBV7-9 with TRBJ2-7, with a possible D match to TRBD2 (6 bases). The CDR3 is made up of 14 amino acids. Germline CDR1 is SEHNR and CDR2 is FQNEAQ (reference sequence). The V gene lost 3 bases and the J gene lost 2 bases, with 11 bases spanning the gap.

By sample fraction, this clone is medium-sized. CDR3 in amino acids: CATKLAGGWEQYF. CDR3 nucleotides: TGTGCCACCAAACTAGCGGGAGGTTGGGAGCAGTACTTC. The rearrangement uses TRBV15 and TRBJ2-7; 12 positions agree with TRBD2. The CDR3 is 13 residues long. V shed 7 bases, J shed 7 bases, and the junction held 5 bases outside the gene matches. Germline V gene lookup returns CDR1 LNHNV and CDR2 YYDKDF (reference sequence).

This chain links TRBV19 with TRBJ2-6, with TRBD1 as a possible D gene (6 bases). The germline V gene encodes CDR1 LNHDA and CDR2 SQIVND (reference sequence). V lost 5 bases to trimming and J lost 2 bases, with 13 bases between them. This CDR3 contains 16 residues. The CDR3 here is CASSLQGLAGANVLTF. The CDR3 nucleotides are TGTGCCAGTAGTCTACAGGGCCTAGCTGGGGCCAACGTCCTGACTTTC.

This sequence joins TRBV19 and TRBJ2-1; D is possibly TRBD2 (5 bases). Germline CDR1 and CDR2: LNHDA and SQIVND (reference sequence). Trimming shortened V by 2 bases and J by 7 bases, and 18 bases separated the two germline ends. There are 16 residues in the CDR3. The CDR3 loop reads CASSITGIGPNNEQFF. For the CDR3, the DNA is TGTGCCAGTAGTATAACGGGGATAGGGCCTAATAATGAGCAGTTCTTC.

The genes are TRBV28 and TRBJ2-1; 10 bases map to TRBD2. The ends lost 5 bases at V and 7 bases at J; junction bases unmatched: 5. This CDR3 is 14 amino acids long. The germline V gene has CDR1 MDHEN and CDR2 SYDVKM. Here the CDR3 reads CASSEAGGRNEQFF. DNA for the CDR3: TGTGCCAGCAGTGAAGCGGGGGGGAGGAATGAGCAGTTCTTC.

The chain joins TRBV11-2 to TRBJ2-7; no clear D. V lost 5 bases and J 2 bases, leaving 13 bases between the germline ends. The CDR3 is 14 amino acids. CDR1 and CDR2 (germline): SGHAT, FQNNGV. CDR3 sequence (DNA): TGTGCCAGCAGCCCTCCACTCCAACCCTACGAGCAGTACTTC. Translated, it gives CASSPPLQPYEQYF.

The gene calls are TRBV28 and TRBJ2-7, with 12 bases identical to TRBD1. The CDR3 length is 13 residues. The germline CDR1 and CDR2 sequences are MDHEN and SYDVKM. V trimming: 8 bases; J trimming: 4 bases; junction bases outside the gene matches: 3. The CDR3 region has the DNA TGTGCCAGCGGGGGACAGGGGGCGTACGAGCAGTACTTC. It yields the protein CASGGQGAYEQYF. Based on the CDR3 plus reference TRBV28 and TRBJ2-7, the full variable domain is DVKVTQSSRYLVKRTGEKVFLECVQDMDHENMFWYRQDPGLGLRLIYFSYDVKMKEKGDIPEGYSVSREKKERFSLILESASTNQTSMYLCASGGQGAYEQYFGPGTRLTVT.

The CDR3 sequence is CASSQETSGSTDTQYF. The CDR3 DNA reads as TGCGCCAGCAGCCAAGAGACTAGCGGGAGCACAGATACGCAGTATTTT. The chain uses TRBV4-1 and TRBJ2-3, with TRBD2 matching 10 bases. Germline V gene sequence: CDR1 MGHRA, CDR2 YSYEKL. J gave up 0 bases and V 0 bases, and 0 bases lay outside the gene matches. The CDR3 loop spans 16 amino acids.

This sequence joins TRBV5-5 and TRBJ1-1; the D gene is possibly TRBD1 (6 bases). There are 16 residues in the CDR3. Looked up from germline, CDR1 is SGHKS and CDR2 is YYEKEE (reference sequence). Trimming took off 0 bases at V and 1 base at J, with 13 bases between the two ends. The CDR3: CASSLADSRQNTEAFF. CDR3 in DNA: TGTGCCAGCAGCTTGGCGGACAGTCGACAGAACACTGAAGCTTTCTTT. The entire variable domain, with the rest obtained from reference TRBV5-5 and TRBJ1-1, is as follows: DAGVTQSPTHLIKTRGQQVTLRCSPISGHKSVSWYQQVLGQGPQFIFQYYEKEERGRGNFPDRFSARQFPNYSSELNVNALLLGDSALYLCASSLADSRQNTEAFFGQGTRLTVV.

The chain combines TRBV4-1 with TRBJ2-1, with D tentatively TRBD2 (5 bases). Looked up from germline, CDR1 is MGHRA and CDR2 is YSYEKL. This CDR3 is built from 16 residues. Trimming took off 3 bases at V and 6 bases at J, with 18 bases between the two ends. The DNA for the CDR3 is TGCGCCAGCAGCCAGAAATATGGAGGAGTGGGCAATGAGCAGTTCTTC. Translation: CASSQKYGGVGNEQFF.

The chain joins TRBV4-2 to TRBJ2-4; 10 bases agree with TRBD2. The CDR3 extends over 16 amino acids. Unmatched junction bases numbered 9, after V lost 5 bases and J lost 5 bases. Germline-derived CDR1 and CDR2 are LGHNA and YNFKEQ. CDR3 loop: CASSYEREGPQNIQYF. The CDR3 DNA sequence: TGTGCCAGCAGCTACGAGCGGGAGGGCCCCCAAAACATTCAGTACTTC.

The table lists this clone with a few counts. As DNA, the CDR3 is TGTGCCAGCAGCCAAAGACAGATGACCCGAGGGGATACGCAGTATTTT. Its translation is CASSQRQMTRGDTQYF. This chain links TRBV14 with TRBJ2-3, with D perhaps being TRBD1 or TRBD2 (5 bases each). Trimming removed 2 bases from V and 6 bases from J, with 18 bases in between. Germline V CDR1 and CDR2: SGHDN, FVKESK. The CDR3 spans 16 residues.

The V gene is TRBV6-1, the J gene TRBJ2-5; 15 positions agree with TRBD2. Trimming cost V 6 bases and J 5 bases; bases outside gene matches: 1. Germline CDR1 reads MNHNS; CDR2 reads SASEGT. This CDR3 has 14 amino acids. This chain's CDR3 is CASRGLAGGETQYF. CDR3 nucleotide sequence: TGTGCCAGCAGAGGACTAGCGGGAGGGGAGACCCAGTACTTC.

The V call is TRBV21-1, the J call TRBJ2-3. TRBV21-1 is listed as a pseudogene. This CDR3 spans 14 amino acids. CDR3 nucleotides: TGTGCCAGCAGCAAGATAGTGGGGACAGATACGCAGTATTTT. It specifies CASSKIVGTDTQYF.

This chain connects TRBV6-5 to TRBJ2-7; 9 nucleotides line up with TRBD2. After removal of 0 bases from V and 5 bases from J, the junction contained 5 bases not matched to a gene. Germline CDR1 MNHEY, CDR2 SVGAGI. The CDR3 is 15 residues long. For the CDR3, the DNA is TGTGCCAGCAGTTACTCTAGCGGGAGAGTCCACGAGCAGTACTTC. It yields the protein CASSYSSGRVHEQYF.

This clone was detected only a few times. This chain uses TRBV28 with TRBJ2-3; maybe TRBD2 (5 bases). Trimming cost V 3 bases and J 1 base, with 8 bases left between them. Germline CDR1 is MDHEN and CDR2 is SYDVKM. CDR3 size: 14 residues. In nucleotides, the CDR3 is TGTGCCAGCAGTTTTCTTAGCGGCACAGATACGCAGTATTTT. Its protein product is CASSFLSGTDTQYF.

The CDR3 reads CASSPAGFEGRINYGYTF. In DNA form, the CDR3 reads TGTGCCAGCAGTCCCGCCGGTTTCGAGGGTCGAATTAACTATGGCTACACCTTC. The chain couples TRBV27 to TRBJ1-2; D is unresolved. CDR3 length equals 18 residues. Germline V CDR1 and CDR2: MNHEY, SMNVEV (reference sequence). Between the trimmed V and J ends, which lost 5 bases and 1 base, there was a span of 23 bases.

This clone was seen a few times. The chain uses TRBV10-1 and TRBJ2-3; D not resolved. This CDR3 is 13 amino acids long. Trimming took 0 bases from V and 5 from J, leaving 6 bases between them. Germline V gene lookup returns CDR1 WNHNN and CDR2 SYGVQD (reference sequence). The CDR3 region has the DNA TGCGCCAGCAGTGAGTCGTTGGAAGATACGCAGTATTTT. Its protein product is CASSESLEDTQYF.

This clone was observed a few times. DNA for the CDR3: TGTGCCAGCAGTGCCCTCGACAGGGGGCGCGCTAATGAAAAACTGTTTTTT. This translates into CASSALDRGRANEKLFF. The chain couples TRBV6-1 to TRBJ1-4, with TRBD1 matching over 10 bases. Germline loops: CDR1 MNHNS, CDR2 SASEGT. The length of the CDR3 is 17 residues. Unmatched junction bases numbered 8, after V lost 4 bases and J lost 3 bases.

J is TRBJ2-5 and V is TRBV5-1, with 11 positions matching TRBD2. V was clipped by 7 bases and J by 2 bases; unmatched bases: 4. This CDR3 contains 14 residues. Germline V gene lookup returns CDR1 SGHRS and CDR2 YFSETQ. For the CDR3, the DNA is TGCGCCAGCGGGACTAGCGGAACACAAGAGACCCAGTACTTC. Translating gives CASGTSGTQETQYF.

The chain carries TRBV5-1 and TRBJ2-7; 7 nucleotides match TRBD2. The V and J ends lost 4 bases and 5 bases, in that order; junction bases with no gene match: 6. This CDR3 contains 13 residues. In germline, CDR1 is SGHRS, CDR2 YFSETQ. CDR3 amino acids: CASSASGAHEQYF. The CDR3 DNA reads TGCGCCAGCAGCGCTAGCGGAGCCCACGAGCAGTACTTC. The full variable domain, completed using reference TRBV5-1 and TRBJ2-7, is KAGVTQTPRYLIKTRGQQVTLSCSPISGHRSVSWYQQTPGQGLQFLFEYFSETQRNKGNFPGRFSGRQFSNSRSEMNVSTLELGDSALYLCASSASGAHEQYFGPGTRLTVT.

Only a few counts were recorded for this clone. V is TRBV7-9 and J is TRBJ1-2; 10 bases are shared with TRBD1. V lost 5 bases, J lost 6 bases, and 6 bases stayed unmatched. Germline values: CDR1 SEHNR, CDR2 FQNEAQ (reference sequence). CDR3 length equals 14 residues. Here the CDR3 reads CASSIGTGVHGYTF. The CDR3 DNA is TGTGCCAGCAGCATAGGGACAGGGGTTCATGGCTACACCTTC.

This clone has just one count. V usage is TRBV7-8 and J usage is TRBJ2-3, with 7 bases that match TRBD2. The CDR3 is 15 residues long. Trimming cost V 5 bases and J 0 bases; bases outside gene matches: 5. The germline V gene has CDR1 SGHVS and CDR2 FQNEAQ. CDR3 residues: CASSPRGSSTDTQYF. The CDR3 bases are TGTGCCAGCAGCCCGCGGGGGTCTAGCACAGATACGCAGTATTTT.

The rearrangement links TRBV7-6 to TRBJ2-2; D remains unclear. The CDR3 has 15 amino acids. V lost 3 bases and J 2 bases, leaving 10 bases between the germline ends. Germline V gives CDR1 SGHVS, CDR2 FNYEAQ. CDR3 residues: CASSFKRLNTGELFF. The CDR3 DNA sequence: TGTGCCAGCAGCTTTAAGAGGTTAAACACCGGGGAGCTGTTTTTT.

The CDR3 loop is CASSFSEDTQYF. Here the CDR3 DNA reads TGTGCCAGCAGCTTTAGCGAGGATACGCAGTATTTT. J is TRBJ2-3 and V is TRBV11-2; tentatively, D is TRBD2 (5 bases). This CDR3 has 12 amino acids. Germline V gives CDR1 SGHAT, CDR2 FQNNGV. V dropped 3 bases and J dropped 6 bases, with 7 bases sitting between them.

This clone was counted between two and nine times. The V and J genes are TRBV28 and TRBJ1-2; 7 bases map to TRBD1. Looked up from germline, CDR1 is MDHEN and CDR2 is SYDVKM. V shed 6 bases, J shed 4 bases, and the junction held 5 bases outside the gene matches. CDR3 length: 13 residues. The CDR3 DNA reads TGTGCCAGCAGCGTAGGGACAGCCTATGGCTACACCTTC. This encodes CASSVGTAYGYTF.

V gene TRBV19 combines with J gene TRBJ2-2, with 9 bases lining up with TRBD1. CDR1 and CDR2 (germline): LNHDA, SQIVND (reference sequence). CDR3 length: 17 amino acids. V dropped 6 bases and J dropped 5; count of bases not matched to a gene: 13. The CDR3 region is CASSRYLQGARTGELFF. CDR3 sequence (DNA): TGTGCCAGTAGCCGTTATTTACAGGGGGCGCGAACCGGGGAGCTGTTTTTT.

By its share, this clone is medium-sized. J is TRBJ2-3 and V is TRBV30; 7 nucleotides line up with TRBD2. The germline CDR1 and CDR2 sequences are GTSNPN and SVGIG (reference sequence). The CDR3 sequence is 14 residues long. The junction had 3 bases not matched to a gene; V was cut back by 3 bases and J by 0 bases. The CDR3, as DNA: TGTGCCTGGAGAGGACTAGGGAGCACAGATACGCAGTATTTT. Protein: CAWRGLGSTDTQYF.

J is TRBJ2-7 and V is TRBV2; D remains unclear. The CDR3 is 13 amino acids. CDR1 and CDR2 (germline): SNHLY, FYNNEI. The V end lost 2 bases, the J end lost 3 bases, and 8 bases lay between the germline ends. CDR3 residues: CASSEPFLYEQYF. CDR3 DNA sequence: TGTGCCAGCAGTGAACCCTTTCTCTACGAGCAGTACTTC. Filled out from reference TRBV2 and TRBJ2-7, the complete variable domain reads EPEVTQTPSHQVTQMGQEVILRCVPISNHLYFYWYRQILGQKVEFLVSFYNNEISEKSEIFDDQFSVERPDGSNFTLKIRSTKLEDSAMYFCASSEPFLYEQYFGPGTRLTVT.

The chain combines TRBV11-2 with TRBJ2-5, with a weak D call TRBD2 (6 bases). The length of the CDR3 is 13 residues. Germline CDR1 and CDR2: SGHAT and FQNNGV. V lost 3 bases and J 4 bases, leaving 9 bases between the germline ends. CDR3 in amino acids: CASSFSGGETQYF. DNA for the CDR3: TGTGCCAGCAGCTTTAGCGGAGGAGAGACCCAGTACTTC.

This chain connects TRBV7-8 to TRBJ1-3; the D is unclear. Germline V lookup: CDR1 SGHVS, CDR2 FQNEAQ. V dropped 5 bases and J dropped 0 bases, with 17 bases sitting between them. CDR3 length equals 17 residues. This chain's CDR3 is CASSPPGRPGSGNTIYF. CDR3 nucleotides: TGTGCCAGCAGCCCCCCCGGCAGGCCGGGCTCTGGAAACACCATATATTTT.